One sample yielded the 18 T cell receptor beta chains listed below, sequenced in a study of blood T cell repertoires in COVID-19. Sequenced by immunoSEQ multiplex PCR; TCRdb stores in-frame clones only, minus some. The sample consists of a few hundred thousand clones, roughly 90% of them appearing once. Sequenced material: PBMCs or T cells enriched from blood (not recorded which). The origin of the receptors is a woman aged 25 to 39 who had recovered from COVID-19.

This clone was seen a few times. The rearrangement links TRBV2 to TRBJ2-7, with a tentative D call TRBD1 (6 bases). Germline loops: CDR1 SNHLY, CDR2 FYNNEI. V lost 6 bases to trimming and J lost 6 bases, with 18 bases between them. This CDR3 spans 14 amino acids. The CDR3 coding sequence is TGTGCCAGCAGGGAACAGGGAATTTCTTCCGAGCAGTACTTC. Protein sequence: CASREQGISSEQYF.

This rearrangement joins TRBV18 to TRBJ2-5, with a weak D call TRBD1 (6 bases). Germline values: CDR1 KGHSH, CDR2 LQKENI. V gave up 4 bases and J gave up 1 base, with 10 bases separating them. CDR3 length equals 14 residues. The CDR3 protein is CASSRQGTQETQYF. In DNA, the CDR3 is TGTGCCAGCTCACGTCAGGGGACCCAAGAGACCCAGTACTTC.

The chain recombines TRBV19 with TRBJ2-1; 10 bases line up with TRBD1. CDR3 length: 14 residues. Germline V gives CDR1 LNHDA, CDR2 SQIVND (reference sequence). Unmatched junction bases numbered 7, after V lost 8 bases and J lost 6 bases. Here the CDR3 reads CASDSGTGVNEQFF. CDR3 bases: TGTGCCAGTGACTCCGGGACAGGGGTCAATGAGCAGTTCTTC.

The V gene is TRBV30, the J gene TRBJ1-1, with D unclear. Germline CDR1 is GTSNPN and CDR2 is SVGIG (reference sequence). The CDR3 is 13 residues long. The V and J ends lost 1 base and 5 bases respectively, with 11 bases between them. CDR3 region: CAWSENGMTEAFF. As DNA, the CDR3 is TGTGCCTGGAGTGAGAACGGGATGACTGAAGCTTTCTTT.

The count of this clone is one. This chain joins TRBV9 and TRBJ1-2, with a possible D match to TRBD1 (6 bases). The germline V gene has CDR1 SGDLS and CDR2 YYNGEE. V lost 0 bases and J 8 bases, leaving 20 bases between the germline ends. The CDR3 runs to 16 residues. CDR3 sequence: CASSVGDGGGAVGYTF. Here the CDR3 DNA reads TGTGCCAGCAGCGTAGGGGACGGCGGGGGGGCCGTCGGCTACACCTTC.

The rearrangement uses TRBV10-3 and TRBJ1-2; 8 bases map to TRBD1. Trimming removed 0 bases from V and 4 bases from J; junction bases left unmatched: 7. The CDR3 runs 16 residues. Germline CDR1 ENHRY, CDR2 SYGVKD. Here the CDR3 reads CAISESIGGQGYGYTF. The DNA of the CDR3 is TGTGCCATCAGTGAGTCGATTGGAGGACAGGGCTATGGCTACACCTTC.

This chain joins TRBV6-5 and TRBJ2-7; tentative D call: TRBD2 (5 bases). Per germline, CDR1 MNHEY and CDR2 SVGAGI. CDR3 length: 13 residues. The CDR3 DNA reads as TGTGTCGCGGAGGAGACCGAAACCTACGAGCAGTACTTC. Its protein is CVAEETETYEQYF.

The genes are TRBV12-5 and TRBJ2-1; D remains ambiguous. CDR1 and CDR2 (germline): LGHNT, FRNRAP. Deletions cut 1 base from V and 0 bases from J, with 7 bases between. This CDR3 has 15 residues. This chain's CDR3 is CASGLGLSSYNEQFF. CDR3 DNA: TGTGCTAGTGGTTTGGGCCTGAGCTCCTACAATGAGCAGTTCTTC.

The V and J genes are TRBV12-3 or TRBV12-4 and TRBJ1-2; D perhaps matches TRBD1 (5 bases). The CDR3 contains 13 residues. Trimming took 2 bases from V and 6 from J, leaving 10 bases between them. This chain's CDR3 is CASSLKGIDGYTF. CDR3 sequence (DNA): TGTGCCAGCAGTTTAAAGGGGATCGATGGCTACACCTTC.

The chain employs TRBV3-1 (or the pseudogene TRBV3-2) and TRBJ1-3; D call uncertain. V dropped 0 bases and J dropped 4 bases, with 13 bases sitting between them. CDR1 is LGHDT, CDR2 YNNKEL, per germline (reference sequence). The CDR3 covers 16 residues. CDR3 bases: TGTGCCAGCAGCCAAGATGGCAGTCCCCCGGGAAACACCATATATTTT. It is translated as CASSQDGSPPGNTIYF.

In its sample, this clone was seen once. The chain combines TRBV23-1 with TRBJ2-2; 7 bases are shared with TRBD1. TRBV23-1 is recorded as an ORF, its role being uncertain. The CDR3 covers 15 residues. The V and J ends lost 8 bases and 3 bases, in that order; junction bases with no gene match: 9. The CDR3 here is CASPRPTGDTGELFF. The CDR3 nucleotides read TGCGCCAGCCCTCGGCCTACAGGGGACACCGGGGAGCTGTTTTTT.

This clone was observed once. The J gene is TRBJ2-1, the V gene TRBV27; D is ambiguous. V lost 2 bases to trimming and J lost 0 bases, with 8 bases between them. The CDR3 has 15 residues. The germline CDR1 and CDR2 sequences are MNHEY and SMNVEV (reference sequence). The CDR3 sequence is CASSLGSSSYNEQFF. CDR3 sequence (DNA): TGTGCCAGCAGTTTAGGGTCTAGCTCCTACAATGAGCAGTTCTTC.

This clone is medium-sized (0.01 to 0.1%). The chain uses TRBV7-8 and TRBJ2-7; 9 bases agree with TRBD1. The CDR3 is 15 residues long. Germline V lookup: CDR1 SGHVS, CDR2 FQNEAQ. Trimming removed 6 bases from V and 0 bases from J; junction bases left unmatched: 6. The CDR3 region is CASRIDRGSSYEQYF. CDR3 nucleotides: TGTGCCAGCAGAATCGACAGGGGGAGCTCCTACGAGCAGTACTTC.

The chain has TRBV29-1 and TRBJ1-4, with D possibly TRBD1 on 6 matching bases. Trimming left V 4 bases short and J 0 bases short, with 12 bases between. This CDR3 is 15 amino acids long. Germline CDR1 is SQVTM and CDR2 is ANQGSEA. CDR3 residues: CSVVGEGATNEKLFF. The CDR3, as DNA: TGCAGCGTTGTGGGGGAGGGGGCAACTAATGAAAAACTGTTTTTT.

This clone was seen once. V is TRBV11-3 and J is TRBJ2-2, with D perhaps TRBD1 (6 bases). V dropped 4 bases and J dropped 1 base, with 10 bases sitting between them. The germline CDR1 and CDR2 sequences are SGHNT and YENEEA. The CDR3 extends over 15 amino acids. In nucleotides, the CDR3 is TGTGCCAGCAGCTCCCGGGACATGAACACCGGGGAGCTGTTTTTT. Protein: CASSSRDMNTGELFF.

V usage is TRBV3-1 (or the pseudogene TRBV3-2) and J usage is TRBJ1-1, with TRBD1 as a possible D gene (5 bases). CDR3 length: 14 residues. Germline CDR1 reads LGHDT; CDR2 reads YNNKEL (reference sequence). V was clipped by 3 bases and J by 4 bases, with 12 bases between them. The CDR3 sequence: CASSQARGSTEAFF. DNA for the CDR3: TGTGCCAGCAGCCAGGCTAGGGGAAGCACTGAAGCTTTCTTT.

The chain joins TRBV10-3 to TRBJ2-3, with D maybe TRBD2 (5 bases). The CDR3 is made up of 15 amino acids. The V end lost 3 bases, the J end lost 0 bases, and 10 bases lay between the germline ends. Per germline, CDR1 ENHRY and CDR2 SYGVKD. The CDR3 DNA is TGTGCCATCAGTGATGGACGGGAAAGCACAGATACGCAGTATTTT. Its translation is CAISDGRESTDTQYF.

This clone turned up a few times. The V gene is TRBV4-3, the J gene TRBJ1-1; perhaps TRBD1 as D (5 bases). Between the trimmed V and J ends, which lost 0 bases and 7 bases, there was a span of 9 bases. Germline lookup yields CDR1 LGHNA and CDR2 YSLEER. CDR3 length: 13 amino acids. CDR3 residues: CASSQEIGDEAFF. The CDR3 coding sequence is TGCGCCAGCAGCCAAGAGATAGGGGATGAAGCTTTCTTT.